This note documents a single TCR beta chain sequence. This clonotype was counted between two and nine times. There is no known antigen for this receptor. No much larger clone exists at a distance of one base, and base qualities are not known. This entry belongs to a study of response to subunit inactivated influenza vaccine (dated by TCRdb to 2017 to 2018). The study in broad terms: The study used deep quantitative T cell receptor repertoire profiling to track responses to a trivalent subunit inactivated influenza vaccine. General study outcomes and caveats: The authors suggested that each seasonal influenza vaccination may recruit only a limited number of new T cells.

The method was RT-PCR. Instrument used: Illumina HiSeq 2500. TCRdb reprocessed the public reads (quality trimming at Q25 with fastp, clone calling with MiXCR) and kept in-frame beta chains. Entries are consolidated by CDR3 protein sequence, retaining the most common genes and DNA. The sample table contains hundreds of thousands of distinct CDR3 sequences; only one count was recorded for approximately 17% of them. The ten largest clones take up approximately 10% of the sample. The germline V gene encodes CDR1 SGHTA and CDR2 FQGNSA. Germline trimming amounts to 5 bases on V and 9 bases on J, with 10 as the count of junction bases outside the gene matches. The CDR3 runs 15 amino acids, cysteine and phenylalanine included. The entry retains the CDR3 DNA only, 45 bases that are in frame from base 1.

This receptor chain uses TRBV7-2 and TRBJ2-1; 10 central bases correspond to TRBD2. The receptor was isolated from a man in his forties or fifties who received an inactivated influenza vaccine. Donor details come from another sample of the same person, matched by shared clones. The sequencing used PBMCs from blood, collected 5 days after vaccination. CDR3 loop: CASSRGLAGVGEQFF. The DNA sequence follows: TGTGCCAGCAGCCGGGGGCTAGCGGGAGTTGGTGAGCAGTTCTTC.